Listed here are 20 T cell receptor beta chains from one sample, sequenced in a study of identical twins' blood T cells. A single record per CDR3 protein comes from TCRdb applying MiXCR to the 5' RACE reads. The sample yields approximately 1,300 distinct CDR3 sequences, about 72% seen once. The sequencing input was PBMCs. The source of these receptors is a woman aged 18 to 50 in good health.

V usage is TRBV6-9 and J usage is TRBJ1-1, with D uncertain. V was cut by 3 bases and J by 1 base, with 6 bases left in between. The CDR3 sequence is 13 residues long. The germline V gene has CDR1 MNHGY and CDR2 SVAAGI. The CDR3 coding sequence is TGTGCCAGCAGTTACTGGGGGAACACTGAAGCTTTCTTT. Translating it yields CASSYWGNTEAFF.

The V gene is TRBV13, the J gene TRBJ2-2; D is perhaps TRBD1 (5 bases). Trimming stripped 5 bases from V and 5 bases from J, with 12 bases between. The germline gives CDR1 PRHDT, CDR2 FYEKMQ (reference sequence). This CDR3 is built from 14 residues. The CDR3 bases are TGTGCCAGCAGCGTGACAGACGAGACCGGGGAGCTGTTTTTT. It yields the protein CASSVTDETGELFF.

This chain connects TRBV6-5 to TRBJ1-2; D is perhaps TRBD1 (5 bases). Trimming removed 0 bases at V and 6 bases at J, with 20 bases between. Germline assignment: CDR1 MNHEY and CDR2 SVGAGI. CDR3 length equals 17 residues. The CDR3 DNA sequence: TGTGCCAGCAGTTACTCGGCTTATTCCGGGACGGAAGATGGCTACACCTTC. This encodes CASSYSAYSGTEDGYTF.

The chain links TRBV6-4 to TRBJ2-2, with a possible D match to TRBD2 (6 bases). CDR1 and CDR2 from the germline V gene are MRHNA and SNTAGT. V was cut by 3 bases and J by 2 bases, with 13 bases left in between. There are 16 residues in the CDR3. DNA of the CDR3: TGTGCCAGCAGTGAGGAAACGACTAGTAACACCGGGGAGCTGTTTTTT. Its translation is CASSEETTSNTGELFF.

This rearrangement joins TRBV6-5 to TRBJ1-4; D is ambiguous. Trimming left V 2 bases short and J 0 bases short, with 4 bases between. From germline, CDR1 is MNHEY and CDR2 SVGAGI. The CDR3 spans 14 residues. For the CDR3, the DNA is TGTGCCAGCAGTTACAGGGCAACTAATGAAAAACTGTTTTTT. Its translation: CASSYRATNEKLFF.

The J gene is TRBJ1-1, the V gene TRBV10-3; TRBD1 aligns across 8 bases. CDR3 length: 13 residues. Trimming cost V 4 bases and J 4 bases; bases outside gene matches: 2. Germline values: CDR1 ENHRY, CDR2 SYGVKD. This chain's CDR3 is CAISVDRGTEAFF. The CDR3 DNA follows: TGTGCCATCAGTGTCGACAGGGGCACTGAAGCTTTCTTT.

This chain links TRBV12-5 with TRBJ2-1; 7 bases map to TRBD2. Germline V gene data show CDR1 as LGHNT and CDR2 as FRNRAP. This CDR3 spans 16 amino acids. The V and J ends lost 1 base and 5 bases, in that order; junction bases with no gene match: 8. CDR3 in amino acids: CASGLGSRGVDNEQFF. CDR3 coding DNA: TGTGCTAGTGGTTTGGGTTCCCGGGGGGTCGACAATGAGCAGTTCTTC.

This clonotype was found once. The chain links TRBV5-4 to TRBJ1-1; 7 nucleotides align to TRBD1. CDR1 is SGHNT and CDR2 is YYREEE in the germline V gene (reference sequence). V trimming: 0 bases; J trimming: 1 base; junction bases outside the gene matches: 9. The CDR3 sequence is 17 residues long. The CDR3 is CASSLGGQRTRNTEAFF. The CDR3, as DNA: TGTGCCAGCAGCTTGGGGGGACAGCGCACTAGGAACACTGAAGCTTTCTTT.

CDR3 amino acids: CSADFLAGADNEQFF. The CDR3 bases are TGCAGTGCTGATTTCCTAGCGGGGGCCGACAATGAGCAGTTCTTC. The chain has TRBV20-1 and TRBJ2-1; 10 nucleotides line up with TRBD2. The germline CDR1 and CDR2 sequences are DFQATT and SNEGSKA (reference sequence). The CDR3 covers 15 residues. V lost 5 bases, J lost 5 bases, and 9 bases stayed unmatched.

The V gene is TRBV4-1, the J gene TRBJ2-7; no clear D. The CDR3 contains 15 residues. Germline V gene data show CDR1 as MGHRA and CDR2 as YSYEKL. V lost 0 bases and J lost 10, with 19 bases in between. The CDR3 nucleotides are TGCGCCAGCAGCCAAGATCCTCTCCCGACTGAGAAACAGTACTTC. Protein product: CASSQDPLPTEKQYF.

The chain recombines TRBV3-1 with TRBJ1-6; D ambiguous. Trimming took 4 bases from V and 7 from J, leaving 17 bases between them. CDR3 length equals 16 residues. Per germline, CDR1 LGHDT and CDR2 YNNKEL (reference sequence). The CDR3 loop is CASSLRDGQINSPLHF. The CDR3, as DNA: TGTGCCAGCAGCCTAAGAGACGGGCAAATCAATTCACCCCTCCACTTT.

This clonotype has just a few counts. The chain is built from TRBV28 and TRBJ1-5, with unresolved D. Trimming pared 3 bases from V and 4 bases from J, leaving 10 bases between. CDR1 and CDR2 (germline): MDHEN, SYDVKM. This CDR3 contains 14 residues. The CDR3 nucleotides read TGTGCCAGCAGTTTCGGCAGTGAGAATCAGCCCCAGCATTTT. The encoded protein is CASSFGSENQPQHF.

This clonotype was counted between two and nine times. The rearrangement joins TRBV6-5 to TRBJ2-4; no clear D. Germline CDR1 is MNHEY and CDR2 is SVGAGI. The CDR3 spans 19 residues. The V gene lost 3 bases and the J gene lost 1 base, with 22 bases spanning the gap. As DNA, the CDR3 is TGTGCCAGCAGTTATGGCACTGTTTCGGTTCCGTCGGCCAAAAACATTCAGTACTTC. Protein product: CASSYGTVSVPSAKNIQYF.

This rearrangement joins TRBV6-2 or TRBV6-3 to TRBJ1-2; no firm D call. The CDR3 is 14 amino acids. V gave up 5 bases and J gave up 0 bases, with 10 bases separating them. CDR1 is MNHEY and CDR2 is SVGEGT in the germline V gene. CDR3 nucleotide sequence: TGTGCCAGCAGTACCCTGGGGTCTAACTATGGCTACACCTTC. Protein sequence: CASSTLGSNYGYTF.

V gene TRBV5-1 combines with J gene TRBJ2-1, with D uncertain. Trimming shortened V by 5 bases and J by 1 base, and 10 bases separated the two germline ends. The CDR3 loop spans 14 amino acids. Germline values: CDR1 SGHRS, CDR2 YFSETQ. The CDR3 reads CASSWEGSYNEQFF. Written as DNA, the CDR3 is TGCGCCAGCAGTTGGGAAGGATCCTACAATGAGCAGTTCTTC.

The chain couples TRBV25-1 to TRBJ1-4, with D uncertain. V was clipped by 3 bases and J by 2 bases, with 13 bases between them. The length of the CDR3 is 16 residues. Germline-derived CDR1 and CDR2 are MGHDK and SYGVNS. CDR3 region: CASSEPEGITNEKLFF. CDR3 nucleotides: TGTGCCAGCAGTGAGCCGGAGGGTATCACTAATGAAAAACTGTTTTTT.

The V and J genes are TRBV5-1 and TRBJ1-1; no clear D gene. From germline, CDR1 is SGHRS and CDR2 YFSETQ. V was shortened by 0 bases and J by 1 base, with 4 bases between the two germline ends. The length of the CDR3 is 13 residues. CDR3 sequence: CASSLGKNTEAFF. CDR3 bases: TGCGCCAGCAGCTTGGGGAAGAACACTGAAGCTTTCTTT.

This chain connects TRBV10-1 to TRBJ1-6, with D perhaps matching TRBD1 (6 bases). The CDR3 covers 17 residues. CDR1 and CDR2 from the germline V gene are WNHNN and SYGVQD (reference sequence). The V end was cut by 6 bases, the J end by 4 bases, with 19 bases between. Here the CDR3 DNA reads TGCGCCAGCAGGGATTGGACAGTGTCCGATTATAATTCACCCCTCCACTTT. Translated, it gives CASRDWTVSDYNSPLHF.

The J gene is TRBJ2-1, the V gene TRBV2; D is undetermined. Trimming took off 6 bases at V and 0 bases at J, with 12 bases between the two ends. Germline CDR1 is SNHLY and CDR2 is FYNNEI. The CDR3 is made up of 15 amino acids. The CDR3 loop reads CASRGRLISYNEQFF. DNA for the CDR3: TGTGCCAGCAGAGGACGCCTCATCTCCTACAATGAGCAGTTCTTC.

The chain couples TRBV14 to TRBJ1-1; D is undetermined. CDR1 is SGHDN, CDR2 FVKESK, per germline. The CDR3 runs to 13 residues. V was shortened by 4 bases and J by 1 base, with 7 bases between the two germline ends. The CDR3 DNA reads as TGTGCCAGCAGCCGTCGAGGGAACACTGAAGCTTTCTTT. Encoded protein: CASSRRGNTEAFF.